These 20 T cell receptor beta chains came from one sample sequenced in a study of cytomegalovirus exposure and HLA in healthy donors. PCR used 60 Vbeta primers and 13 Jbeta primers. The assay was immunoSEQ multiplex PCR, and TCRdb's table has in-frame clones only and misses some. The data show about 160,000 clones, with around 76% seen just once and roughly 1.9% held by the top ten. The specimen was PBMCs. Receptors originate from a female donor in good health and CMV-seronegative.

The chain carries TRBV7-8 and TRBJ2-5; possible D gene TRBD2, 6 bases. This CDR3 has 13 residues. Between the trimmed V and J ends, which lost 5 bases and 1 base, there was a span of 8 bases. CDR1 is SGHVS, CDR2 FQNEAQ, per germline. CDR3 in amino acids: CASSRGIQETQYF. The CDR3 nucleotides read TGTGCCAGCAGCCGGGGGATCCAAGAGACCCAGTACTTC.

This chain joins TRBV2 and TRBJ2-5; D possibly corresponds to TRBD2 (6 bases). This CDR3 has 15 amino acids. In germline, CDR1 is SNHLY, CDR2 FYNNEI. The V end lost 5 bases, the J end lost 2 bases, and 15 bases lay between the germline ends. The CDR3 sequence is CASSPNPGLQETQYF. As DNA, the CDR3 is TGTGCCAGCAGTCCTAACCCGGGACTGCAAGAGACCCAGTACTTC.

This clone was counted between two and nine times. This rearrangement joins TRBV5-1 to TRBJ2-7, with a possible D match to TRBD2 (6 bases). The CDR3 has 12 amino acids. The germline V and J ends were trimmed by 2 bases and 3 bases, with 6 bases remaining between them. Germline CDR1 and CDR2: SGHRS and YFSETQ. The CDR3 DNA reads TGCGCCAGCAGCTTCGGGGGCTACGAGCAGTACTTC. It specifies CASSFGGYEQYF.

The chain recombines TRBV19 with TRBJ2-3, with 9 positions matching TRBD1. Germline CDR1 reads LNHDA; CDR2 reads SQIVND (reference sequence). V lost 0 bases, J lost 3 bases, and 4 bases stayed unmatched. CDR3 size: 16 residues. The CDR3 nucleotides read TGTGCCAGTAGTATAGAAGGGACAGGGAGGACAGATACGCAGTATTTT. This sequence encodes CASSIEGTGRTDTQYF. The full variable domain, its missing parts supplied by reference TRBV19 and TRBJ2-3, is DGGITQSPKYLFRKEGQNVTLSCEQNLNHDAMYWYRQDPGQGLRLIYYSQIVNDFQKGDIAEGYSVSREKKESFPLTVTSAQKNPTAFYLCASSIEGTGRTDTQYFGPGTRLTVL.

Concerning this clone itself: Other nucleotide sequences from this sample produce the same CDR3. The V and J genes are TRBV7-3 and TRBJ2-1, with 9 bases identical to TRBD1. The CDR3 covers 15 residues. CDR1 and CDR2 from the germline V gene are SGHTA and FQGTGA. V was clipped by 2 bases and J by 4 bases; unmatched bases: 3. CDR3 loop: CASSLGTGPYNEQFF. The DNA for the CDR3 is TGTGCCAGCAGCTTAGGGACAGGGCCTTACAATGAGCAGTTCTTC.

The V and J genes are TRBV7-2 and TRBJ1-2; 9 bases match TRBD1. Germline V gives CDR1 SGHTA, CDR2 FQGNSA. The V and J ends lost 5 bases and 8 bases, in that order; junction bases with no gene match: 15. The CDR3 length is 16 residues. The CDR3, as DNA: TGTGCCAGCAGCGAAGCCCAGACAGGGGGATGGGGAGGCTACACCTTC. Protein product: CASSEAQTGGWGGYTF.

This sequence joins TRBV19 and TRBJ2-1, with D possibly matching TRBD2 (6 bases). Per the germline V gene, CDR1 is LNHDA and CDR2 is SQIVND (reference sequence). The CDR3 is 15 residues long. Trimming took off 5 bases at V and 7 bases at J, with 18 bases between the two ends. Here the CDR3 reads CASSVGTGVGNEQFF. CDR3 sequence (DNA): TGTGCCAGTAGTGTGGGGACGGGAGTTGGGAATGAGCAGTTCTTC.

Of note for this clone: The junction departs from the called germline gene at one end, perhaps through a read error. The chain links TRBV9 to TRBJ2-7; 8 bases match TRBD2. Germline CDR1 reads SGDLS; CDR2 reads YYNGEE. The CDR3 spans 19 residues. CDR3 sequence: CASSVATGDGGGIPYDQYF. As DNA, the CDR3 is TGTGCCAGCAGCGTAGCTACCGGAGACGGGGGGGGGATCCCCTACGACCAGTACTTC.

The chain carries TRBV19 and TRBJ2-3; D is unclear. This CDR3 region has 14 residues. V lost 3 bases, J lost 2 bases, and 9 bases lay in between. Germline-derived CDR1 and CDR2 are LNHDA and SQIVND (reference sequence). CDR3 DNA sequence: TGTGCCAGTAGTATTGGTCCTATCACAGATACGCAGTATTTT. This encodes CASSIGPITDTQYF.

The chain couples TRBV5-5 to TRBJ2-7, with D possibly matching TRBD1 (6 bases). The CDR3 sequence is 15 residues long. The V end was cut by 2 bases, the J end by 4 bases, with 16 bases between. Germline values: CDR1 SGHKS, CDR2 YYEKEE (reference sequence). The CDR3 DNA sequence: TGTGCCAGCAGCTTTCTCCAGGGGATGGGGTACGAGCAGTACTTC. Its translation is CASSFLQGMGYEQYF.

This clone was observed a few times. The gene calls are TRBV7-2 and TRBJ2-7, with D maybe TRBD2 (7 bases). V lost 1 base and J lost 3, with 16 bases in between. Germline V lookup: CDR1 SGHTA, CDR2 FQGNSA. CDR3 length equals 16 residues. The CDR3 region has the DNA TGTGCCAGCAGCTTAGGGGGAGGGGGACGGAGCTACGAGCAGTACTTC. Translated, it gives CASSLGGGGRSYEQYF.

The CDR3 nucleotides are TGTGCTAGTGGACCCAATGCAGGCGACACCATATATTTT. Protein product: CASGPNAGDTIYF. This rearrangement joins TRBV12-5 to TRBJ1-3, with D unclear. The CDR3 loop spans 13 amino acids. CDR1 and CDR2 from the germline V gene are LGHNT and FRNRAP. Trimming removed 6 bases at V and 8 bases at J, with 14 bases between.

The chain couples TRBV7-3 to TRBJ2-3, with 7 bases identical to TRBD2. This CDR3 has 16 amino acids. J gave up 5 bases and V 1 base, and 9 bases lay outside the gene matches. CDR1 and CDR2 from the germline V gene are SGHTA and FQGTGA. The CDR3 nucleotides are TGTGCCAGCAGCTTAAACGCGGCGGGAGTCGGAGATACGCAGTATTTT. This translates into CASSLNAAGVGDTQYF. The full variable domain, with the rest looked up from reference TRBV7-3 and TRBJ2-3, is GAGVSQTPSNKVTEKGKYVELRCDPISGHTALYWYRQSLGQGPEFLIYFQGTGAADDSGLPNDRFFAVRPEGSVSTLKIQRTERGDSAVYLCASSLNAAGVGDTQYFGPGTRLTVL.

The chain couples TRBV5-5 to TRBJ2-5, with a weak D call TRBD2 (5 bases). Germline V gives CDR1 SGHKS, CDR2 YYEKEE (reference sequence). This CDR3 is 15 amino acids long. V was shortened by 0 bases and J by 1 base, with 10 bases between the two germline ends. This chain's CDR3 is CASSLAGNSQETQYF. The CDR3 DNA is TGTGCCAGCAGCTTGGCCGGGAACAGCCAAGAGACCCAGTACTTC.

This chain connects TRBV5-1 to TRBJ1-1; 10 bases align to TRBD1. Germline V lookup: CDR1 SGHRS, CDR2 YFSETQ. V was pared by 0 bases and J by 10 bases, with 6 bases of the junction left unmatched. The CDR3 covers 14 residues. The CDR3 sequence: CASSLVGTGEVAFF. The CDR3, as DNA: TGCGCCAGCAGCTTGGTAGGGACAGGGGAGGTAGCTTTCTTT. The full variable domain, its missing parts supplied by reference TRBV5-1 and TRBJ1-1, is KAGVTQTPRYLIKTRGQQVTLSCSPISGHRSVSWYQQTPGQGLQFLFEYFSETQRNKGNFPGRFSGRQFSNSRSEMNVSTLELGDSALYLCASSLVGTGEVAFFGQGTRLTVV.

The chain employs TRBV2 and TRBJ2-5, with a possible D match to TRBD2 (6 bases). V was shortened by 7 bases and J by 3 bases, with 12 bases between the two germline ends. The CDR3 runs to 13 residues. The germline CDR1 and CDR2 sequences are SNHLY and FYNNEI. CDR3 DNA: TGTGCCAGCACGTTTGAGCGGGAAGAGACCCAGTACTTC. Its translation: CASTFEREETQYF. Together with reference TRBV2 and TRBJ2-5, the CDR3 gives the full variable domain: EPEVTQTPSHQVTQMGQEVILRCVPISNHLYFYWYRQILGQKVEFLVSFYNNEISEKSEIFDDQFSVERPDGSNFTLKIRSTKLEDSAMYFCASTFEREETQYFGPGTRLLVL.

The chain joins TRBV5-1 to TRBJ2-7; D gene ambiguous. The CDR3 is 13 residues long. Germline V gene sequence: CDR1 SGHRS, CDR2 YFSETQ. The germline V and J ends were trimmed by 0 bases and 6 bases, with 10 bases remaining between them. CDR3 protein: CASSLEPRGEQYF. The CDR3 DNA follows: TGCGCCAGCAGCTTGGAGCCAAGAGGCGAGCAGTACTTC. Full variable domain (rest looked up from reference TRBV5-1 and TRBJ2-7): KAGVTQTPRYLIKTRGQQVTLSCSPISGHRSVSWYQQTPGQGLQFLFEYFSETQRNKGNFPGRFSGRQFSNSRSEMNVSTLELGDSALYLCASSLEPRGEQYFGPGTRLTVT.

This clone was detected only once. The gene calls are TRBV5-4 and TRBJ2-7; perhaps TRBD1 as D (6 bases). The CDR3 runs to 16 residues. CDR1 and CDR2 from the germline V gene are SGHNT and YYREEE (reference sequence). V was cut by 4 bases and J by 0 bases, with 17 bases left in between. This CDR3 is CASSPKVGASSYEQYF. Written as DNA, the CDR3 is TGTGCCAGCAGCCCCAAGGTGGGGGCCAGCTCCTACGAGCAGTACTTC.

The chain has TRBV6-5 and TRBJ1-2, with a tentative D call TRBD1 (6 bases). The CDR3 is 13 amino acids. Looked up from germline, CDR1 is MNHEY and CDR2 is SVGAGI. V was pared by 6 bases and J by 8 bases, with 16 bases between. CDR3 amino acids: CASSLDSRPGYTF. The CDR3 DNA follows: TGTGCCAGCAGCTTGGACAGCCGCCCAGGCTACACCTTC.

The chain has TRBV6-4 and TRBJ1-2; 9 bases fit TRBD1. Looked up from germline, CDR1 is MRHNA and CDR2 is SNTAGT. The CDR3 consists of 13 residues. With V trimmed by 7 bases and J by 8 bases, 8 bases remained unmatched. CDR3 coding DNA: TGTGCCAGCAACACAGGGACAGGGTGGGGCTACACCTTC. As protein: CASNTGTGWGYTF.